This entry is about one T cell receptor beta chain. CDR3 length: 13 amino acids. Trimming cost V 5 bases and J 8 bases, with 15 bases left between them. Germline V gene sequence: CDR1 SGHTA, CDR2 FQGNSA. The sample comes from a study of cytomegalovirus exposure and HLA in healthy donors. PCR amplification relied on 60 Vbeta primers (plus 13 Jbeta primers). Using immunoSEQ multiplex PCR, the repertoire was profiled, and TCRdb retains in-frame clones only, with some absent. The profile shows roughly 150,000 clones, approximately 73% of them singletons. The sequenced sample consisted of PBMCs. The rearrangement joins TRBV7-2 to TRBJ1-2; no definite D call. The receptor was derived from a young man in good health and CMV-seropositive. In DNA form, the CDR3 reads TGTGCCAGCAGCCCCGGGGTCCTGAGGGGCTACACCTTC. Translating it yields CASSPGVLRGYTF.